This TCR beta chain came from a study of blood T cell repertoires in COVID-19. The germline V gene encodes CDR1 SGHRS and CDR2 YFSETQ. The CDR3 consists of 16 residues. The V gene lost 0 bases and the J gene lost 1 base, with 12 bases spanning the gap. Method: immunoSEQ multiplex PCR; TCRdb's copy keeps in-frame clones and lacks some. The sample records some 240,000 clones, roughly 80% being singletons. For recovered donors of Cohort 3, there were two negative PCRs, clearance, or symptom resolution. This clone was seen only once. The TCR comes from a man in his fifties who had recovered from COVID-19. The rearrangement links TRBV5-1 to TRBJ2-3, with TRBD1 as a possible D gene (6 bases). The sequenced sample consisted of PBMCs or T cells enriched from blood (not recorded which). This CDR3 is CASSLGAGARTDTQYF. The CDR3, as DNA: TGCGCCAGCAGCTTGGGGGCAGGGGCCCGCACAGATACGCAGTATTTT.